This TCR beta chain was sequenced for a study of siplizumab effects on memory and regulatory T cells. Whole-study results and caveats: It was not possible to assign a naive or memory phenotype to roughly 80-97% of proliferating CD4+ or CD8+ clones. The Treg-derived share of mappable alloreactive CD4+ clones averaged roughly 69% with siplizumab and under 30% in controls. Naive T cells looked more diverse than memory cells, and they looked like major contributors to the alloresponse. Researchers did not confirm the suppressive function of proliferating Tregs from siplizumab cultures.

Trimming removed 6 bases at V and 6 bases at J, with 8 bases between. CDR3 length: 11 residues. Germline lookup yields CDR1 MNHEY and CDR2 SVGAGI. Worth noting for this clone: Its antigen is not identified.

Using immunoSEQ multiplex PCR, the repertoire was profiled, and TCRdb retains in-frame clones only, with some absent. The sample records nearly 95,000 clones, around 94% being singletons. This receptor was taken from a human donor in good health. The sequenced material came from non-Treg CD4+ T cells sorted from blood. V usage is TRBV6-5 and J usage is TRBJ1-2; possibly TRBD1 for D (5 bases). DNA of the CDR3: TGTGCCAGCAGAGGGGCGGATGGCTACACCTTC. This codes for CASRGADGYTF.